These 4 T cell receptor beta chains share one sample of origin, sequenced in a study of blood T cell repertoires in COVID-19 (dated by TCRdb to the early 2020s). Library method: the immunoSEQ multiplex PCR assay. TCRdb mirrors the immuneACCESS table, restricted to in-frame sequences. Some clones are absent from its copies; in checked studies, under half trace to an unresolved V gene, and the reason for the others is unknown. Recorded for this sample are roughly 500,000 clones; 70% to 90% of them occurred a single time. The top ten clones comprise about 3% of the sample. Material for sequencing was peripheral blood. These receptors all stem from a human donor in a cohort sampled during active COVID-19.

The J gene is TRBJ2-5, the V gene TRBV7-9; D perhaps matches TRBD2 (5 bases). From germline, CDR1 is SEHNR and CDR2 FQNEAQ (reference sequence). The CDR3 is 15 amino acids. The V end was cut by 5 bases, the J end by 3 bases, with 16 bases between. Here the CDR3 DNA reads TGTGCCAGCAGCCCCTTCTCGGACTTTGAAGAGACCCAGTACTTC. The encoded protein is CASSPFSDFEETQYF.

The chain joins TRBV9 to TRBJ2-1; D not certain. Germline V lookup: CDR1 SGDLS, CDR2 YYNGEE. CDR3 length: 15 residues. The V gene lost 0 bases and the J gene lost 3 bases, with 10 bases spanning the gap. As DNA, the CDR3 is TGTGCCAGCAGCGTAGCTACCGGTCTCTACAATGAGCAGTTCTTC. Its translation is CASSVATGLYNEQFF.

The chain carries TRBV15 and TRBJ2-7; 10 bases fit TRBD2. The trim removed 0 bases at V and 3 bases at J, leaving 2 bases unmatched. Looked up from germline, CDR1 is LNHNV and CDR2 is YYDKDF (reference sequence). The CDR3 sequence is 15 residues long. CDR3 region: CATSRDLAGDYEQYF. CDR3 nucleotides: TGTGCCACCAGCAGAGATCTAGCGGGGGACTACGAGCAGTACTTC.

This rearrangement joins TRBV4-3 to TRBJ2-7; unclear D gene. The germline gives CDR1 LGHNA, CDR2 YSLEER. This CDR3 contains 14 residues. The germline V and J ends were trimmed by 0 bases and 3 bases, with 9 bases remaining between them. CDR3 region: CASSQDGQDYEQYF. In nucleotides, the CDR3 is TGCGCCAGCAGCCAAGACGGTCAGGACTACGAGCAGTACTTC.